A single sample is the source of the 16 T cell receptor beta chains below, sequenced in a study of CD8 T cells in Susac syndrome. Roughly 0.45 to 1 ug RNA was reverse transcribed with random hexamers. MiXCR was run by TCRdb on the immunoSEQ multiplex PCR reads, yielding one entry per CDR3 protein. The table lists approximately 74,000 distinct CDR3 sequences, 94% of them singletons, with 0.85% to 1% in the top ten. Sample: CD8+ T cells from PBMCs. These TCRs come from a human donor with Susac syndrome.

The genes are TRBV4-3 and TRBJ2-1, with 13 bases matching TRBD2. V gave up 4 bases and J gave up 0 bases; unmatched junction bases: 3. The length of the CDR3 is 17 residues. CDR1 is LGHNA, CDR2 YSLEER, per germline. CDR3 DNA sequence: TGCGCCAGCAGCCCCGGACTAGCGGGAGACTCCTACAATGAGCAGTTCTTC. Translating gives CASSPGLAGDSYNEQFF.

This chain connects TRBV27 to TRBJ2-7, with TRBD1 matching 8 bases. This CDR3 has 16 amino acids. Germline trimming cut 4 bases from V and 2 bases from J; bases unmatched to any gene: 10. The germline gives CDR1 MNHEY, CDR2 SMNVEV (reference sequence). The CDR3 spells CASSSTPGTGAYEQYF. In nucleotides, the CDR3 is TGTGCCAGCAGTTCTACTCCCGGGACAGGAGCCTACGAGCAGTACTTC.

The rearrangement links TRBV27 to TRBJ2-2, with D hard to call. Germline values: CDR1 MNHEY, CDR2 SMNVEV (reference sequence). Trimming removed 7 bases at V and 6 bases at J, with 15 bases between. CDR3 length: 14 amino acids. CDR3 nucleotides: TGTGCCAGCAACACACGATGGGATGCCGGGGAGCTGTTTTTT. Its protein product is CASNTRWDAGELFF.

J is TRBJ2-5 and V is TRBV2, with TRBD2 matching 8 bases. Germline assignment: CDR1 SNHLY and CDR2 FYNNEI. The J segment lost 4 bases and the V segment lost 3 bases, leaving 7 bases of the junction unmatched. The CDR3 is 15 residues long. The CDR3 nucleotides are TGTGCCAGCAGTGAGCAGGGACTAGATGGAGAGACCCAGTACTTC. Encoded protein: CASSEQGLDGETQYF.

The V and J genes are TRBV4-1 and TRBJ2-7, with D tentatively TRBD2 (6 bases). V shed 0 bases and J shed 3 bases, with 12 bases lying between them. Germline assignment: CDR1 MGHRA and CDR2 YSYEKL. The CDR3 spans 15 residues. CDR3 residues: CASSQEAGSGYEQYF. The CDR3 coding sequence is TGCGCCAGCAGCCAAGAGGCGGGGTCAGGCTACGAGCAGTACTTC.

The V and J genes are TRBV5-6 and TRBJ2-7; tentative D call: TRBD1 (5 bases). The ends were cut back, 3 bases at V and 3 bases at J, with 10 bases in the middle. The germline CDR1 and CDR2 sequences are SGHDT and YYEEEE. The CDR3 runs to 13 residues. This chain's CDR3 is CASSYGHSYEQYF. CDR3 nucleotide sequence: TGTGCCAGCAGCTACGGACATAGCTACGAGCAGTACTTC.

The chain links TRBV5-6 to TRBJ2-7; a possible D gene is TRBD2 (5 bases). This CDR3 has 15 residues. V dropped 4 bases and J dropped 6 bases, with 20 bases sitting between them. The V gene's germline CDR1 is SGHDT and CDR2 YYEEEE. This chain's CDR3 is CASSPGFWSFPEQYF. The DNA of the CDR3 is TGTGCCAGCAGCCCGGGATTTTGGTCGTTCCCCGAGCAGTACTTC.

CDR3 sequence reads: CSVDLGSSETQYF. CDR3 bases: TGCAGCGTTGATTTAGGGTCGAGTGAGACCCAGTACTTC. The rearrangement uses TRBV29-1 and TRBJ2-5; D is unclear. CDR3 size: 13 residues. Trimming pared 3 bases from V and 5 bases from J, leaving 13 bases between. Germline assignment: CDR1 SQVTM and CDR2 ANQGSEA.

The chain employs TRBV5-4 and TRBJ2-7; TRBD1 agrees at 9 bases. Per germline, CDR1 SGHNT and CDR2 YYREEE (reference sequence). V lost 2 bases and J lost 5; bases outside the gene matches: 2. The CDR3 is made up of 13 amino acids. CDR3 region: CASSFGTGNEQYF. The CDR3 region has the DNA TGTGCCAGCAGCTTCGGGACAGGGAACGAGCAGTACTTC. The full variable domain, its missing parts supplied by reference TRBV5-4 and TRBJ2-7, is ETGVTQSPTHLIKTRGQQVTLRCSSQSGHNTVSWYQQALGQGPQFIFQYYREEENGRGNFPPRFSGLQFPNYSSELNVNALELDDSALYLCASSFGTGNEQYFGPGTRLTVT.

The V and J genes are TRBV4-3 and TRBJ2-1; TRBD2 might be the D (5 bases). Looked up from germline, CDR1 is LGHNA and CDR2 is YSLEER. The CDR3 is made up of 15 amino acids. The V and J ends lost 0 bases and 9 bases respectively, with 15 bases between them. The chain's CDR3 is CASSQETMSTLEQFF. The DNA for the CDR3 is TGCGCCAGCAGCCAAGAGACTATGTCCACGCTTGAGCAGTTCTTC.

The V gene is TRBV6-5, the J gene TRBJ2-1; 9 nucleotides match TRBD1. J gave up 8 bases and V 6 bases, and 5 bases lay outside the gene matches. Germline CDR1 and CDR2: MNHEY and SVGAGI. The CDR3 covers 13 residues. The CDR3 region is CASSRGQGHEQFF. For the CDR3, the DNA is TGTGCCAGCAGCAGGGGACAGGGACATGAGCAGTTCTTC.

CDR3 nucleotides: TGTGCCAGCAGCCAAGATCCGGACCCGAACACTGAAGCTTTCTTT. This codes for CASSQDPDPNTEAFF. The rearrangement uses TRBV3-1 and TRBJ1-1; D call uncertain. This CDR3 is 15 amino acids long. The ends were cut back, 0 bases at V and 1 base at J, with 9 bases in the middle. CDR1 is LGHDT and CDR2 is YNNKEL in the germline V gene (reference sequence).

This sequence joins TRBV19 and TRBJ2-7; 7 bases are shared with TRBD1. Germline trimming cut 4 bases from V and 5 bases from J; bases unmatched to any gene: 17. The CDR3 length is 17 residues. CDR1 and CDR2 (germline): LNHDA, SQIVND (reference sequence). The CDR3 sequence is CASSTLYRTGESDEQYF. The CDR3 coding sequence is TGTGCCAGTAGTACCCTCTATCGAACAGGGGAGTCCGACGAGCAGTACTTC.

The rearrangement links TRBV12-3 or TRBV12-4 to TRBJ1-2; D ambiguous. The CDR3 spans 15 residues. V was clipped by 1 base and J by 3 bases, with 12 bases between them. In DNA form, the CDR3 reads TGTGCCAGCAGTTTAGTGCAGGAAGACTACTATGGCTACACCTTC. This codes for CASSLVQEDYYGYTF.

V usage is TRBV11-2 and J usage is TRBJ2-7, with TRBD1 identical over 8 bases. CDR3 length equals 14 residues. The V gene end was trimmed by 7 bases and the J gene end by 1 base; junction bases not matched to a gene: 6. The germline V gene has CDR1 SGHAT and CDR2 FQNNGV. The CDR3 sequence: CASNSRDRSYEQYF. The DNA of the CDR3 is TGTGCCAGCAACAGCCGGGACAGGTCCTACGAGCAGTACTTC.

The chain is built from TRBV25-1 and TRBJ2-3; D gene uncertain. The germline V and J ends were trimmed by 6 bases and 6 bases, with 10 bases remaining between them. This CDR3 is 12 amino acids long. Germline V CDR1 and CDR2: MGHDK, SYGVNS. The CDR3 nucleotides are TGTGCCAGCAGCAATGAGGTGGATACGCAGTATTTT. Translation gives CASSNEVDTQYF.